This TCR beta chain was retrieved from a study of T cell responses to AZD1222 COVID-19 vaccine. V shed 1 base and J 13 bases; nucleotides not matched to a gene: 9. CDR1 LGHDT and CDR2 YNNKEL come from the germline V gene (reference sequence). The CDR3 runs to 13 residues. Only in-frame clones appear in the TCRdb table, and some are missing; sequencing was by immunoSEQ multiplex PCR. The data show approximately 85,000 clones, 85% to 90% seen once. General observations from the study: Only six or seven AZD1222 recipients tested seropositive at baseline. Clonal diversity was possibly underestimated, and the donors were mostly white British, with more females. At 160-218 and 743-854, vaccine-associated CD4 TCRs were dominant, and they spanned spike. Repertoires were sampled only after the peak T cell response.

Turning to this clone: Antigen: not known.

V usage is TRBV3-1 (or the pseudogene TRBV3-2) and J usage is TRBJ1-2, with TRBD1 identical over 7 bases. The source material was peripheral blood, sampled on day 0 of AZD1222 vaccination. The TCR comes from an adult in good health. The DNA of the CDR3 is TGTGCCAGCAGCCAAGGGACAGGTGGGGGCCTCACCTTC. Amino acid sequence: CASSQGTGGGLTF.